The 16 T cell receptor beta chains in this list originate from one sample, sequenced in a study of cytomegalovirus exposure and HLA in healthy donors. 60 Vbeta and 13 Jbeta primers were used in PCR. Libraries were prepared by immunoSEQ multiplex PCR; TCRdb keeps only in-frame clonotypes and omits some of them. This sample has roughly 100,000 clones, with 70% found just once. Source material: PBMCs. These receptors originate from a man aged 40-55 years in good health and CMV-seropositive.

The chain uses TRBV10-3 and TRBJ2-7; 9 nucleotides align to TRBD2. Germline V lookup: CDR1 ENHRY, CDR2 SYGVKD. V shed 2 bases, J shed 7 bases, and the junction held 3 bases outside the gene matches. This CDR3 has 13 amino acids. The CDR3 sequence: CAISESGGLEQYF. As DNA, the CDR3 is TGTGCCATCAGTGAGAGCGGGGGGCTAGAGCAGTACTTC.

This clone was picked up many times. The CDR3 protein is CATSRGALGAEAFF. CDR3 in DNA: TGTGCCACCAGCAGGGGGGCCCTCGGGGCTGAAGCTTTCTTT. V is TRBV15 and J is TRBJ1-1; tentatively, D is TRBD1 (6 bases). CDR3 size: 14 residues. Germline loops: CDR1 LNHNV, CDR2 YYDKDF (reference sequence). The germline V and J ends were trimmed by 3 bases and 6 bases, with 14 bases remaining between them. Filled out from reference TRBV15 and TRBJ1-1, the complete variable domain reads DAMVIQNPRYQVTQFGKPVTLSCSQTLNHNVMYWYQQKSSQAPKLLFHYYDKDFNNEADTPDNFQSRRPNTSFCFLDIRSPGLGDTAMYLCATSRGALGAEAFFGQGTRLTVV.

The rearrangement uses TRBV5-1 and TRBJ2-3, with 10 bases matching TRBD2. Germline CDR1 SGHRS, CDR2 YFSETQ. The CDR3 has 15 amino acids. With 4 bases clipped from V and 1 base from J, the junction kept 3 bases outside the gene matches. The CDR3 spells CASSETSGGTDTQYF. DNA of the CDR3: TGCGCCAGCAGCGAAACTAGCGGGGGCACAGATACGCAGTATTTT.

This clone is termed medium-sized (0.01 to 0.1%). The rearrangement links TRBV15 to TRBJ1-1; no definite D call. CDR1 and CDR2 from the germline V gene are LNHNV and YYDKDF (reference sequence). The CDR3 covers 13 residues. The ends were cut back, 1 base at V and 8 bases at J, with 11 bases in the middle. The CDR3 here is CATSRVEKTEAFF. The CDR3 DNA reads as TGTGCCACCAGCAGAGTAGAAAAAACCGAAGCTTTCTTT.

The chain couples TRBV4-2 to TRBJ2-1; TRBD1 might be the D (5 bases). The germline gives CDR1 LGHNA, CDR2 YNFKEQ. CDR3 size: 17 residues. The V and J ends lost 4 bases and 5 bases respectively, with 21 bases between them. In DNA form, the CDR3 reads TGTGCCAGCAGCCCAACTACAGGCCCCGACCATGACAATGAGCAGTTCTTC. Amino acid sequence: CASSPTTGPDHDNEQFF.

This clone came up once. V usage is TRBV6-1 and J usage is TRBJ2-7, with 14 bases identical to TRBD2. CDR1 is MNHNS, CDR2 SASEGT, per germline. This CDR3 contains 15 residues. V was clipped by 1 base and J by 6 bases; unmatched bases: 2. The DNA of the CDR3 is TGTGCCAGCAGTGAAGTAGGACTAGCGGGAGGCGAGCAGTACGTC. Translating gives CASSEVGLAGGEQYV.

The rearrangement joins TRBV2 to TRBJ2-5, with TRBD2 matching 12 bases. Trimming took 7 bases from V and 4 from J; bases not matched to a gene: 7. The CDR3 spans 15 residues. Germline lookup yields CDR1 SNHLY and CDR2 FYNNEI. DNA of the CDR3: TGTGCCAGCACTGAGACTAGCGGGAGATTAGAGACCCAGTACTTC. Residues: CASTETSGRLETQYF.

The chain has TRBV4-1 and TRBJ2-5; 9 bases are a match to TRBD2. V was clipped by 0 bases and J by 2 bases; unmatched bases: 4. This CDR3 contains 16 residues. Germline CDR1 is MGHRA and CDR2 is YSYEKL. This chain's CDR3 is CASSQEQREVQETQYF. CDR3 DNA sequence: TGCGCCAGCAGCCAAGAGCAGCGGGAGGTGCAAGAGACCCAGTACTTC.

A few counts support this clone. Other DNA sequences from this sample encode an identical CDR3 as well. This chain joins TRBV19 and TRBJ1-3, with 8 nucleotides matching TRBD1. The V gene's germline CDR1 is LNHDA and CDR2 SQIVND (reference sequence). Trimming removed 6 bases from V and 2 bases from J; junction bases left unmatched: 3. The CDR3 runs to 14 residues. Written as DNA, the CDR3 is TGTGCCAGTAGAGACAGGGGCCCTGGAAACACCATATATTTT. This encodes CASRDRGPGNTIYF.

The genes are TRBV7-9 and TRBJ2-1; 10 bases fit TRBD1. The length of the CDR3 is 15 residues. Unmatched junction bases numbered 5, after V lost 2 bases and J lost 7 bases. Germline CDR1 and CDR2: SEHNR and FQNEAQ (reference sequence). The CDR3 DNA is TGTGCCAGCAGCTTATTGGGACAGGGGAGAAATGAGCAGTTCTTC. Amino acid sequence: CASSLLGQGRNEQFF.

This clone was seen once. The V call is TRBV5-1, the J call TRBJ2-7; 8 bases agree with TRBD1. V lost 1 base to trimming and J lost 3 bases; unmatched junction nucleotides: 6. This CDR3 is 15 amino acids long. Germline V lookup: CDR1 SGHRS, CDR2 YFSETQ. The CDR3 sequence is CASSLLGQGNYEQYF. For the CDR3, the DNA is TGCGCCAGCAGCTTGTTAGGACAGGGAAACTACGAGCAGTACTTC.

V is TRBV9 and J is TRBJ2-7; 7 bases map to TRBD2. Per germline, CDR1 SGDLS and CDR2 YYNGEE. With V trimmed by 0 bases and J by 2 bases, 5 bases remained unmatched. The CDR3 has 15 residues. DNA of the CDR3: TGTGCCAGCAGCGTAGCGTCTAGCGGAACCTACGAGCAGTACTTC. This translates into CASSVASSGTYEQYF.

This sequence joins TRBV28 and TRBJ2-1, with a weak D call TRBD1 (5 bases). Germline V gives CDR1 MDHEN, CDR2 SYDVKM. The CDR3 has 14 amino acids. Trimming left V 5 bases short and J 6 bases short, with 14 bases between. Here the CDR3 DNA reads TGTGCCAGCAGTCCCGTGGATAGGGGCAATGAGCAGTTCTTC. Translating gives CASSPVDRGNEQFF.

In its sample, this clone was seen a few times. The rearrangement links TRBV2 to TRBJ2-7; 7 nucleotides align to TRBD1. CDR1 is SNHLY and CDR2 is FYNNEI in the germline V gene. The CDR3 loop spans 13 amino acids. V lost 4 bases to trimming and J lost 4 bases; unmatched junction nucleotides: 4. The CDR3 region is CASSVTGEYEQYF. As DNA, the CDR3 is TGTGCCAGCAGTGTTACAGGGGAGTACGAGCAGTACTTC.

The chain couples TRBV28 to TRBJ1-3; D not resolved. V lost 3 bases, J lost 7 bases, and 19 bases lay in between. Germline assignment: CDR1 MDHEN and CDR2 SYDVKM. The length of the CDR3 is 16 residues. CDR3 DNA: TGTGCCAGCAGTTTGTTGGGTGGGGAGTACTGGAACACCATATATTTT. Amino acid sequence: CASSLLGGEYWNTIYF.

The CDR3 reads CASRRDTKATGYTF. CDR3 DNA: TGTGCCAGCAGGCGAGACACAAAAGCCACTGGCTACACCTTC. This chain links TRBV7-8 with TRBJ1-2; D is unresolved. Germline V CDR1 and CDR2: SGHVS, FQNEAQ. This CDR3 has 14 amino acids. V lost 6 bases and J lost 7, with 18 bases in between.